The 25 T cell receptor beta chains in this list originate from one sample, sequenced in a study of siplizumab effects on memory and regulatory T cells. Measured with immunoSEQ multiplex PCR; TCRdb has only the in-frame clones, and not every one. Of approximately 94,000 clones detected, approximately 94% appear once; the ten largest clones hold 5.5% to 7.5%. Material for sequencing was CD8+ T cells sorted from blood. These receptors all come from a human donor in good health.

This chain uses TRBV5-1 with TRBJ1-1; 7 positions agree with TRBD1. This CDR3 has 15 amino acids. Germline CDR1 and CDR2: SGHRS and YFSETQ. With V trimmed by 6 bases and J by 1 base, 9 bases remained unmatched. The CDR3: CASTGTGEWNTEAFF. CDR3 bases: TGCGCCAGCACCGGAACAGGGGAGTGGAACACTGAAGCTTTCTTT.

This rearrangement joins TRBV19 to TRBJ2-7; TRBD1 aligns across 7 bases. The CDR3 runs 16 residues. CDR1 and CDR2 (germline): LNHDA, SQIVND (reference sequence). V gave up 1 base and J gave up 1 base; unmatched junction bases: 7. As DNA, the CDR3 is TGTGCCAGTAGTATAGGGTCACAGGGGATATCCTACGAGCAGTACTTC. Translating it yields CASSIGSQGISYEQYF. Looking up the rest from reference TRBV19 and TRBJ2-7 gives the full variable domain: DGGITQSPKYLFRKEGQNVTLSCEQNLNHDAMYWYRQDPGQGLRLIYYSQIVNDFQKGDIAEGYSVSREKKESFPLTVTSAQKNPTAFYLCASSIGSQGISYEQYFGPGTRLTVT.

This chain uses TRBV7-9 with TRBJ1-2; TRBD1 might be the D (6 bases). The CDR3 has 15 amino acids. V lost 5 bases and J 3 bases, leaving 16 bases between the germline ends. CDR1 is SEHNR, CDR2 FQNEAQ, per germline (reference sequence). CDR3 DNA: TGTGCCAGCAGCCGTCGACAGGCGGTAGACTATGGCTACACCTTC. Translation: CASSRRQAVDYGYTF.

CDR3 amino acids: CASSSPRVCVGNQPQHF. In DNA form, the CDR3 reads TGTGCCAGCAGCAGCCCCAGGGTTTGTGTAGGCAATCAGCCCCAGCATTTT. This chain links TRBV21-1 with TRBJ1-5; the table gives TRBD1 as D, unverified against the DNA. TRBV21-1 is described as a pseudogene. This CDR3 is 17 amino acids long.

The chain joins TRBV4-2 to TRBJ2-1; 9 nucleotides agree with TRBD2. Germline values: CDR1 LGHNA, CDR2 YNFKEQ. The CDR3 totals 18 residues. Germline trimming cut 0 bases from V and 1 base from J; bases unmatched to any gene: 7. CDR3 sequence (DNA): TGTGCCAGCAGCCAAGATCTCGCGGGAGGGCCTTCCTACAATGAGCAGTTCTTC. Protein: CASSQDLAGGPSYNEQFF.

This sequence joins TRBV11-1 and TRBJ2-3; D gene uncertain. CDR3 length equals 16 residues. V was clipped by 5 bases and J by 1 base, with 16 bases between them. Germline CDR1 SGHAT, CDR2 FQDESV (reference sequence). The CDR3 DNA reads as TGTGCCAGCAGCCACGGACCCCAGTTTGGCACAGATACGCAGTATTTT. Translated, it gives CASSHGPQFGTDTQYF.

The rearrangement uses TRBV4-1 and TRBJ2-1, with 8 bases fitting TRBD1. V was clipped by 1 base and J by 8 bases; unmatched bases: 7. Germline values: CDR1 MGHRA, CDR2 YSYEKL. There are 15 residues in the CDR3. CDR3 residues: CASSQGDRGLDEQFF. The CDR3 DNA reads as TGCGCCAGCAGCCAAGGTGACAGGGGTTTGGATGAGCAGTTCTTC.

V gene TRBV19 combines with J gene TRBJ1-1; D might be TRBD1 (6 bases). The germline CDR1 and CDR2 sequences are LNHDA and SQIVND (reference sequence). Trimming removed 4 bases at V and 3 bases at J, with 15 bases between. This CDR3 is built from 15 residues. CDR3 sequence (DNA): TGTGCCAGTAGTACCGTCCTCGCAGGGGACACTGAAGCTTTCTTT. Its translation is CASSTVLAGDTEAFF.

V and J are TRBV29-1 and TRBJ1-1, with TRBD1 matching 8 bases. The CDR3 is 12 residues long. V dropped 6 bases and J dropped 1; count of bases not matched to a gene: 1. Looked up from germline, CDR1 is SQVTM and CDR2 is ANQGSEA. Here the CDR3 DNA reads TGCAGCGTCGGACAGGGGAACACTGAAGCTTTCTTT. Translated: CSVGQGNTEAFF.

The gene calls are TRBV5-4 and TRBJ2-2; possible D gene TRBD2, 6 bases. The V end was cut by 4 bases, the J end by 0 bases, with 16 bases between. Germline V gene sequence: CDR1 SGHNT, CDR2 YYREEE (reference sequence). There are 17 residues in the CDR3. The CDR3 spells CASSPPVDYANTGELFF. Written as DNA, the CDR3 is TGTGCCAGCAGCCCCCCGGTGGACTACGCGAACACCGGGGAGCTGTTTTTT.

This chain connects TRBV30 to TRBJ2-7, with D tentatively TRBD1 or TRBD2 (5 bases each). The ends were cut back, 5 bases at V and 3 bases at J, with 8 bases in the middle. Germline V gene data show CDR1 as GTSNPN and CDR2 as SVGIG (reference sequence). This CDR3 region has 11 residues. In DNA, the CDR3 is TGTGCCTGGCGGGACGGCTACGAGCAGTACTTC. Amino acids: CAWRDGYEQYF.

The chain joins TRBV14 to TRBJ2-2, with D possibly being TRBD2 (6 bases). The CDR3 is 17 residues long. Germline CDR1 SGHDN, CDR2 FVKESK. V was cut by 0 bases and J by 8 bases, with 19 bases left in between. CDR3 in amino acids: CASSQEGGAGKTGELFF. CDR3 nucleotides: TGTGCCAGCAGCCAAGAAGGAGGGGCAGGGAAGACGGGGGAGCTGTTTTTT.

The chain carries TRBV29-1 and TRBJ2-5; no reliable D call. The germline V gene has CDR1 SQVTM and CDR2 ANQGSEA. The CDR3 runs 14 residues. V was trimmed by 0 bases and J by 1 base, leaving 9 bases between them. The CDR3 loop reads CSVEDIFSQETQYF. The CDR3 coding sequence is TGCAGCGTTGAAGATATTTTTAGCCAAGAGACCCAGTACTTC.

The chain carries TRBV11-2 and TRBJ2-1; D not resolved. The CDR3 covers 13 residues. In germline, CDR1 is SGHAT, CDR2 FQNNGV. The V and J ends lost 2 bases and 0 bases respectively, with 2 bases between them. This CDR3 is CASSLTSYNEQFF. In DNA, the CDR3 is TGTGCCAGCAGCTTAACCTCCTACAATGAGCAGTTCTTC.

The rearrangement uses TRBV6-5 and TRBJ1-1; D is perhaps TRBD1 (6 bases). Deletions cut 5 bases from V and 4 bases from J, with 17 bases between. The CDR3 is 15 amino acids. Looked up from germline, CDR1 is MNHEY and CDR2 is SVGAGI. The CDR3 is CASSTSQGGTTEAFF. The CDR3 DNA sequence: TGTGCCAGCAGTACTTCACAGGGAGGGACCACTGAAGCTTTCTTT.

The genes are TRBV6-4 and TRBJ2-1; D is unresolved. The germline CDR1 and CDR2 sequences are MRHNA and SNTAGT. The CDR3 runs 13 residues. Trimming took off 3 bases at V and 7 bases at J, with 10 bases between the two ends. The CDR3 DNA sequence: TGTGCCAGCAGTGAAGATAAGTGGAATGAGCAGTTCTTC. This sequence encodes CASSEDKWNEQFF.

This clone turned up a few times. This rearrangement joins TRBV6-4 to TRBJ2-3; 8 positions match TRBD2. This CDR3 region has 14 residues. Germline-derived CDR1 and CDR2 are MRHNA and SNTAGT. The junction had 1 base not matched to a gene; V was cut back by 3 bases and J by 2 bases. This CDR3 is CASSERGATDTQYF. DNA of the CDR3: TGTGCCAGCAGTGAGCGGGGGGCCACAGATACGCAGTATTTT.

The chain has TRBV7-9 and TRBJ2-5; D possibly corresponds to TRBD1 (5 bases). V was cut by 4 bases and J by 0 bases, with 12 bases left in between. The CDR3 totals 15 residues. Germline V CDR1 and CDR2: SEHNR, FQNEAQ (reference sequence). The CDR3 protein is CASSSLTQDQETQYF. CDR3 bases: TGTGCCAGCAGCTCCCTGACACAGGACCAAGAGACCCAGTACTTC.

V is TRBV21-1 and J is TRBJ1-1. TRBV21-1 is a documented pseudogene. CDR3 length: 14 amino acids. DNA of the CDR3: TGTGCCAGCAGCAAAATGGGGGACCGGGGGGCAGCTTTCTTT. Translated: CASSKMGDRGAAFF.

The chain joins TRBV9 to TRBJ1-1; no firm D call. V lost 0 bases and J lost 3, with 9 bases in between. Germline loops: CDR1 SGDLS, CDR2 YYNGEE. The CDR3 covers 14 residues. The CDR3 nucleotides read TGTGCCAGCAGCGTAGGAGGGAGGGACACTGAAGCTTTCTTT. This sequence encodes CASSVGGRDTEAFF.

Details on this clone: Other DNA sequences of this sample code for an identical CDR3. CDR3 residues: CASSLVEYNEQFF. In DNA, the CDR3 is TGTGCCAGCAGCTTAGTTGAGTACAATGAGCAGTTCTTC. This chain uses TRBV7-9 with TRBJ2-1; D gene unclear. Germline lookup yields CDR1 SEHNR and CDR2 FQNEAQ (reference sequence). The length of the CDR3 is 13 residues. The V and J ends lost 1 base and 4 bases respectively, with 5 bases between them.

The CDR3 sequence: CAIVIAGSSYEQYF. CDR3 nucleotides: TGTGCCATCGTAATAGCGGGGAGTTCCTACGAGCAGTACTTC. The V call is TRBV7-8, the J call TRBJ2-7, with 8 bases that match TRBD2. Germline trimming cut 10 bases from V and 1 base from J; bases unmatched to any gene: 9. The CDR3 contains 14 residues. Germline assignment: CDR1 SGHVS and CDR2 FQNEAQ.

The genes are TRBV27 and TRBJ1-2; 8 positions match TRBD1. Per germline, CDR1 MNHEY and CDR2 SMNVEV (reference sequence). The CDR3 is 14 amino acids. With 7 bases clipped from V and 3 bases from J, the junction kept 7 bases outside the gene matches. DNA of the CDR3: TGTGCCAGCAAGGACAGGGAGCGTGACTATGGCTACACCTTC. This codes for CASKDRERDYGYTF.

CDR3 loop: CASSSEGREGTEAFF. The CDR3 bases are TGTGCCAGCAGCTCAGAGGGGAGGGAGGGCACTGAAGCTTTCTTT. The rearrangement uses TRBV11-3 and TRBJ1-1; D might be TRBD1 (5 bases). V dropped 4 bases and J dropped 4 bases, with 16 bases sitting between them. In germline, CDR1 is SGHNT, CDR2 YENEEA. This CDR3 has 15 amino acids.

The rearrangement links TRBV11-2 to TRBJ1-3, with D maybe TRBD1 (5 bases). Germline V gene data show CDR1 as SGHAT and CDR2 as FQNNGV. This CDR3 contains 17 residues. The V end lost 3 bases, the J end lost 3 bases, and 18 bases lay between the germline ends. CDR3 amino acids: CASSFPLGRAVGNTIYF. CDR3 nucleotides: TGTGCCAGCAGCTTCCCACTGGGCAGGGCTGTTGGAAACACCATATATTTT.